This T cell receptor beta chain was profiled in a study of blood T cell repertoires in COVID-19. Study in general: Sites across the United States, Italy and Spain contributed samples from acute and convalescent COVID-19. Sample material is recorded as cDNA or gDNA derived from T cells, B-cell-depleted T cells, or PBMCs.

Assay: immunoSEQ multiplex PCR; the TCRdb copy retains only in-frame clones and omits some. Of a few hundred thousand clones detected, just under 90% appear once; the ten largest clones hold roughly a tenth. This TCR derives from a woman between 50 and 59 years old who had recovered from COVID-19. Input material: PBMCs or T cells enriched from blood (not recorded which).

In nucleotides, the CDR3 is TGTGCCTGGAAAGGAGACTACTCTGGAAACACCATATATTTT. The encoded protein is CAWKGDYSGNTIYF. This sequence joins TRBV30 and TRBJ1-3; D uncertain. Trimming stripped 4 bases from V and 0 bases from J, with 10 bases between. Germline CDR1 is GTSNPN and CDR2 is SVGIG (reference sequence). There are 14 residues in the CDR3.